This T cell receptor beta chain was recovered during a study of T cells in Graves' hyperthyroidism and ophthalmopathy. The wider study: At initial diagnosis, before any treatment had begun, peripheral blood was obtained.

Study-wide findings and caveats: Ophthalmopathy was predicted by the model a median of approximately six months ahead of onset.

CDR1 and CDR2 (germline): MNHEY, SVGEGT. The CDR3 has 18 residues. The V end was cut by 5 bases, the J end by 2 bases, with 24 bases between. Patients having uncontrolled infection, another autoimmune disease, pregnancy or lactation were not included. Amplification of TCR beta CDR3 regions used RNA as the template. First-round RT-PCR targeting the TCR CDR3 was performed with the HTBI primer set. TCRdb processed the multiplex PCR reads anew with MiXCR; each CDR3 protein has one entry. Here the sample spans approximately 610,000 distinct CDR3 sequences, about 15% being singletons. This clonotype has at least ten counts. Its antigen is still unknown.

This receptor was identified in a woman aged 40-49 years with Graves' ophthalmopathy. The sequencing input was blood. The genes are TRBV6-2 or TRBV6-3 and TRBJ2-5, with D maybe TRBD2 (6 bases). The CDR3 nucleotides read TGTGCCAGCAGTACAACTATCAGGAAGGGAGGTAAACAAGAGACCCAGTACTTC. Amino acids: CASSTTIRKGGKQETQYF.